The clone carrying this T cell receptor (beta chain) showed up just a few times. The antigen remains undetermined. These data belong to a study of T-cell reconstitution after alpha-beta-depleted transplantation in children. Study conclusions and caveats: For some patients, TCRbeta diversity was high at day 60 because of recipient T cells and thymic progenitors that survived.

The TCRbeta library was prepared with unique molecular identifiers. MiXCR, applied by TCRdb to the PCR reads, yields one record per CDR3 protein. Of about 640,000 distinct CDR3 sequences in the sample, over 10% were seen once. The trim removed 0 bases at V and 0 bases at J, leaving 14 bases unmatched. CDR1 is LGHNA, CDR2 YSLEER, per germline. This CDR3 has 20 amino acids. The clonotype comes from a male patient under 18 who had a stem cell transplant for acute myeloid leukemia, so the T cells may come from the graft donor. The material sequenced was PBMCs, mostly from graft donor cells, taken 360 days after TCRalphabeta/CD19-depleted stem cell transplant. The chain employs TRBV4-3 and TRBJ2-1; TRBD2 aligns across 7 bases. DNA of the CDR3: TGCGCCAGCAGCCAAGATGGTGGAGGGAGGGCCTCAGGCTCCTACAATGAGCAGTTCTTC. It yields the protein CASSQDGGGRASGSYNEQFF.